This T cell receptor beta chain is from a study of neurological immune-mediated disorders. Study-wide results and caveats: The most TCR clonal expansion was seen in HTLV-1-associated myelopathy, whereas the least was seen in multiple sclerosis, below the level in healthy controls. None of the CDR3 amino acid sequences of expanded clones were shared across subjects, and this suggested private repertoires in all groups.

This clonotype was detected only a few times. Its antigen remains unknown. Each TCR transcript was tagged with a 10-nucleotide random UMI during 5'RACE. Sequencing of 15-18 subjects in each run yielded over 160 million TCR-beta sequences. MiXCR was run by TCRdb on the 5' RACE reads, yielding one entry per CDR3 protein. Of about 14,000 distinct CDR3 sequences in the sample, less than 15% were seen once. The CDR3 length is 14 residues. CDR1 is LNHDA and CDR2 is SQIVND in the germline V gene (reference sequence). Trimming took off 10 bases at V and 1 base at J, with 16 bases between the two ends. The chain combines TRBV19 with TRBJ1-1; D is perhaps TRBD1 (5 bases). The TCR comes from a female donor with HTLV-1-associated myelopathy (HAM/TSP). The sequenced sample consisted of CD8+ T cells from blood. Written as DNA, the CDR3 is TGTGCCAATATTCCCGGGACGGAGAACACTGAAGCTTTCTTT. It encodes CANIPGTENTEAFF.